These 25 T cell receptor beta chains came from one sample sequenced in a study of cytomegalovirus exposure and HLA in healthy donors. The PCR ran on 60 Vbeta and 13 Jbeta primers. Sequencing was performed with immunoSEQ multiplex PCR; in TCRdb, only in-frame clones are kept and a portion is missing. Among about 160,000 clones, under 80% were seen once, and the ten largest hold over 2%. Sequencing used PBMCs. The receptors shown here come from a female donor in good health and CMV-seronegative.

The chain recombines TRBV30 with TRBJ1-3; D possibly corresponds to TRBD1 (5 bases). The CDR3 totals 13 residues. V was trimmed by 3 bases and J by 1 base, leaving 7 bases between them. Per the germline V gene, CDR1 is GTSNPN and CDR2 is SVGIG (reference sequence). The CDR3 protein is CAWRRTSGNTIYF. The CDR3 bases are TGTGCCTGGAGGAGGACATCTGGAAACACCATATATTTT.

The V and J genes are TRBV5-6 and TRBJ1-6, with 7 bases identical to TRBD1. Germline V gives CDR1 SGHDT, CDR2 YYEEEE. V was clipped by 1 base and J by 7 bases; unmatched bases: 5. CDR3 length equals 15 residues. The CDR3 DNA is TGTGCCAGCAGCTTGCCGACAGGGCTCAATTCACCCCTCCACTTT. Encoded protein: CASSLPTGLNSPLHF.

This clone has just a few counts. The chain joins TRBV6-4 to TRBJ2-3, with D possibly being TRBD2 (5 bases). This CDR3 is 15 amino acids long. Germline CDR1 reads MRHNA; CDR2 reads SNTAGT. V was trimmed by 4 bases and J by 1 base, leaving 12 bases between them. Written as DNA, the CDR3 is TGTGCCAGCAGTGCATTTGGGAGAGGCACAGATACGCAGTATTTT. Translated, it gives CASSAFGRGTDTQYF.

CDR3 region: CASSLGPRGLVGEQFF. As DNA, the CDR3 is TGTGCCAGCAGCTTAGGTCCAAGAGGGCTAGTCGGCGAGCAGTTCTTC. V usage is TRBV7-2 and J usage is TRBJ2-1; TRBD2 might be the D (5 bases). The CDR3 has 16 residues. The germline gives CDR1 SGHTA, CDR2 FQGNSA. Deletions cut 1 base from V and 10 bases from J, with 20 bases between.

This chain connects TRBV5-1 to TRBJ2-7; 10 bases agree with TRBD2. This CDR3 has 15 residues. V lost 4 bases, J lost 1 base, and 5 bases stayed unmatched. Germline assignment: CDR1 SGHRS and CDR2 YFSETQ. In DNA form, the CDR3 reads TGCGCCAGCAGCACGACTAGCGGGTTGTCCTACGAGCAGTACTTC. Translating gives CASSTTSGLSYEQYF.

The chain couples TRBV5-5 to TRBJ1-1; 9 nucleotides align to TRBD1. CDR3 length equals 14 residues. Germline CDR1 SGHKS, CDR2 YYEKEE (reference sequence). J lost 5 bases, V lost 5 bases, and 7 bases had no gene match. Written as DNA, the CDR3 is TGTGCCAGCAGTTTTGGGACAGGGTCTACTGAAGCTTTCTTT. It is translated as CASSFGTGSTEAFF.

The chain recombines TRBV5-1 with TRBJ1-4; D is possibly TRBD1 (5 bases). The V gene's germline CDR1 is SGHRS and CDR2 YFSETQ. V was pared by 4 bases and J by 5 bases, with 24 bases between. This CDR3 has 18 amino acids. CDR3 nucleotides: TGCGCCAGCAGCCGATCCTTAGGGACTCCGAAGGAAAATGAAAAACTGTTTTTT. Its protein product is CASSRSLGTPKENEKLFF.

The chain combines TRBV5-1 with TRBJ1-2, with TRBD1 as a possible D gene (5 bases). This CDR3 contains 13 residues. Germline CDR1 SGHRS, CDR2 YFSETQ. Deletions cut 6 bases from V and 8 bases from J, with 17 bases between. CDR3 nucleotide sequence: TGCGCCAGCATCCCTTCACCGGGGGGAGGCTACACCTTC. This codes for CASIPSPGGGYTF.

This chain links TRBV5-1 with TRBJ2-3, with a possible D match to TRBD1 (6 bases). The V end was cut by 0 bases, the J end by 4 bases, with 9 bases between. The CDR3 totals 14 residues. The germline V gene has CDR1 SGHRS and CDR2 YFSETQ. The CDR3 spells CASSLDRAADTQYF. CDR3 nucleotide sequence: TGCGCCAGCAGCTTGGACAGGGCGGCAGATACGCAGTATTTT.

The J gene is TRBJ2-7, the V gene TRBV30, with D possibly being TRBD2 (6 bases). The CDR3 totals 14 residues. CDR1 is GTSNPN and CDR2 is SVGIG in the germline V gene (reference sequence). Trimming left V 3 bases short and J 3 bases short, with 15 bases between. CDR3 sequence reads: CAWSPKEGIYEQYF. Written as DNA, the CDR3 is TGTGCCTGGAGCCCCAAGGAGGGAATCTACGAGCAGTACTTC.

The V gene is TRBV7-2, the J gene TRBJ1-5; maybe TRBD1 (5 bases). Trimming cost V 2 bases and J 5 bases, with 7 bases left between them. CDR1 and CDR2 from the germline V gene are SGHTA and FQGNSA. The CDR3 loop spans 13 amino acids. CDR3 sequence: CASSLFRDQPQHF. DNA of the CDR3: TGTGCCAGCAGCTTATTCAGGGATCAGCCCCAGCATTTT.

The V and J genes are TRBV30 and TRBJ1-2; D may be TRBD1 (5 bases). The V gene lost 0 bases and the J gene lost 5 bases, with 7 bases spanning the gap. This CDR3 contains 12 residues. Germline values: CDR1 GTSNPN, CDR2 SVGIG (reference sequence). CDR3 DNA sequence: TGTGCCTGGAGTGTCCAGGGTTATGGCTACACCTTC. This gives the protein CAWSVQGYGYTF.

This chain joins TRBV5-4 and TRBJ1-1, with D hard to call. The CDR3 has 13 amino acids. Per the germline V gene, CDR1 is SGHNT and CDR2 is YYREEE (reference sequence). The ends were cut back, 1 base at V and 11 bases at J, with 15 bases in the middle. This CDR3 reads CASSLFPGEKAFF. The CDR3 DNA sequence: TGTGCCAGCAGCTTGTTCCCTGGGGAGAAGGCTTTCTTT.

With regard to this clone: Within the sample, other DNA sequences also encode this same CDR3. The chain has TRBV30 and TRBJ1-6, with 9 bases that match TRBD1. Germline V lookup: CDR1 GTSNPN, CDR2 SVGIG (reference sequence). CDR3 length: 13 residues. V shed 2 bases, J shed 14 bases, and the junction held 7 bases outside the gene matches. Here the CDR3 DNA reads TGTGCCTGGAGTCCGGGACAGGGAAAGACCCTCCACTTT. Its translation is CAWSPGQGKTLHF.

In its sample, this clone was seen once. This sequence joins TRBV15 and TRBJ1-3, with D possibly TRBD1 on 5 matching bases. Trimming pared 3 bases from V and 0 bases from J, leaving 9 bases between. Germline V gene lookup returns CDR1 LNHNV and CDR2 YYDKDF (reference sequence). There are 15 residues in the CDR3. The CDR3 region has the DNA TGTGCCACCAGCAGGGACACACTCTCTGGAAACACCATATATTTT. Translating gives CATSRDTLSGNTIYF.

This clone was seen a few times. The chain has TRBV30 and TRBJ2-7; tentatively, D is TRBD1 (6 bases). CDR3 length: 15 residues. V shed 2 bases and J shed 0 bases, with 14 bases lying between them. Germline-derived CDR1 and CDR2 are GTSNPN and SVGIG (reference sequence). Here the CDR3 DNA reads TGTGCCTGGAGTCTTACAGGGATCAGCTCCTACGAGCAGTACTTC. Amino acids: CAWSLTGISSYEQYF.

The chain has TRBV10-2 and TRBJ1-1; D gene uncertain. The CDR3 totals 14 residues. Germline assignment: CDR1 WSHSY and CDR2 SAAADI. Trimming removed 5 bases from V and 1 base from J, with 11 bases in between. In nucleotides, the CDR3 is TGCGCCAGCAGTACGACAACGAAGAACACTGAAGCTTTCTTT. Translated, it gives CASSTTTKNTEAFF.

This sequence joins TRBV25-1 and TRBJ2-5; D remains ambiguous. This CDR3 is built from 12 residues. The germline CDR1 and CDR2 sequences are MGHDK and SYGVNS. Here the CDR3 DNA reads TGTGCTACCCCAGGCATTGGAGAGACCCAGTACTTC. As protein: CATPGIGETQYF. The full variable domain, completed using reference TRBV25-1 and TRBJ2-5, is EADIYQTPRYLVIGTGKKITLECSQTMGHDKMYWYQQDPGMELHLIHYSYGVNSTEKGDLSSESTVSRIRTEHFPLTLESARPSHTSQYLCATPGIGETQYFGPGTRLLVL.

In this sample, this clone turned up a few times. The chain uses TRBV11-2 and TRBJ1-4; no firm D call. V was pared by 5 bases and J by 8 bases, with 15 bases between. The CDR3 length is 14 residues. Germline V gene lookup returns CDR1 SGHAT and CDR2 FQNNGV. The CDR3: CASSRNLAGEKLFF. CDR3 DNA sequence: TGTGCCAGCAGCCGTAACCTGGCAGGCGAAAAACTGTTTTTT. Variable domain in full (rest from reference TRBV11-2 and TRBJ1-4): EAGVAQSPRYKIIEKRQSVAFWCNPISGHATLYWYQQILGQGPKLLIQFQNNGVVDDSQLPKDRFSAERLKGVDSTLKIQPAKLEDSAVYLCASSRNLAGEKLFFGSGTQLSVL.

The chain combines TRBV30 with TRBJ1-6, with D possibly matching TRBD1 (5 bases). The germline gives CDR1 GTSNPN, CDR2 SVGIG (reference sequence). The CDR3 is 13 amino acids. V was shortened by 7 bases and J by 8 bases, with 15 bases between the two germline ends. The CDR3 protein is CALTGGSDSPLHF. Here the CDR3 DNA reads TGTGCCTTAACCGGGGGTTCCGATTCACCCCTCCACTTT.

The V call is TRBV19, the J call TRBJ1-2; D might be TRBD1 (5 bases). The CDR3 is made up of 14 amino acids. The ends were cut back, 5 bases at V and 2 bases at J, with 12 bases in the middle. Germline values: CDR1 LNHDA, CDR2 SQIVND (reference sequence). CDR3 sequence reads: CASSAPRGNYGYTF. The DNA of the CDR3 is TGTGCCAGTAGTGCCCCCCGGGGGAACTATGGCTACACCTTC.

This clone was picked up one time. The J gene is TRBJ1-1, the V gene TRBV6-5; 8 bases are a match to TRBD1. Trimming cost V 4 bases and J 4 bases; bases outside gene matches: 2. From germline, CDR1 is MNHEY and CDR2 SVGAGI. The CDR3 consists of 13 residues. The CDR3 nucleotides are TGTGCCAGCAGTTTCACAGGGGGCACTGAAGCTTTCTTT. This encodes CASSFTGGTEAFF.

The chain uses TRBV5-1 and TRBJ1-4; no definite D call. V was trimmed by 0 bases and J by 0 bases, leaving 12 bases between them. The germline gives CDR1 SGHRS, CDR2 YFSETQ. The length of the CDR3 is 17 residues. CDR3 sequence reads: CASSLVLGPATNEKLFF. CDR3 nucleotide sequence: TGCGCCAGCAGCTTGGTTCTGGGCCCGGCAACTAATGAAAAACTGTTTTTT.

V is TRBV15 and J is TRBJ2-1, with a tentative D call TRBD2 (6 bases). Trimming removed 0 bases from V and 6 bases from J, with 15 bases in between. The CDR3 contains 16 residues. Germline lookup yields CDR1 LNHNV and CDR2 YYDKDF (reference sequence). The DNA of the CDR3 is TGTGCCACCAGCAGAGACAGGGACTCAAACCGCAATGAGCAGTTCTTC. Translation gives CATSRDRDSNRNEQFF.

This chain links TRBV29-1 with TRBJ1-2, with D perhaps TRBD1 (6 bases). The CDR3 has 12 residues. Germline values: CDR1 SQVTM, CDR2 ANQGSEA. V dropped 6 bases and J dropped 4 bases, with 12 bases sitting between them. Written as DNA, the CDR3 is TGCAGCGTCGCTGGGACATCCTATGGCTACACCTTC. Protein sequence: CSVAGTSYGYTF. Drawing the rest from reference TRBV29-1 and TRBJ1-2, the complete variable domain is SAVISQKPSRDICQRGTSLTIQCQVDSQVTMMFWYRQQPGQSLTLIATANQGSEATYESGFVIDKFPISRPNLTFSTLTVSNMSPEDSSIYLCSVAGTSYGYTFGSGTRLTVV.